The clone carrying this T cell receptor (beta chain) came up a few times. These data come from a study of cytomegalovirus exposure and HLA in healthy donors. It was with 60 Vbeta and 13 Jbeta primers that the PCR ran. The method was immunoSEQ multiplex PCR; TCRdb's version includes in-frame clones alone and lacks a portion of them. The sample contains 150,000 to 200,000 clones, over 65% of which appear only once. CDR3 length equals 13 residues. Per germline, CDR1 ENHRY and CDR2 SYGVKD. The TCR originated in a man in his forties in good health and CMV-seropositive. The sequenced material came from PBMCs. The chain links TRBV10-3 to TRBJ2-5; D is possibly TRBD2 (5 bases). The better agreement between TRBJ2-7 and the DNA end casts doubt on the J call. As DNA, the CDR3 is TGTGCCATCAGTGAGCCGGGGATTTACGAGCAGTACTTC. This sequence encodes CAISEPGIYEQYF.